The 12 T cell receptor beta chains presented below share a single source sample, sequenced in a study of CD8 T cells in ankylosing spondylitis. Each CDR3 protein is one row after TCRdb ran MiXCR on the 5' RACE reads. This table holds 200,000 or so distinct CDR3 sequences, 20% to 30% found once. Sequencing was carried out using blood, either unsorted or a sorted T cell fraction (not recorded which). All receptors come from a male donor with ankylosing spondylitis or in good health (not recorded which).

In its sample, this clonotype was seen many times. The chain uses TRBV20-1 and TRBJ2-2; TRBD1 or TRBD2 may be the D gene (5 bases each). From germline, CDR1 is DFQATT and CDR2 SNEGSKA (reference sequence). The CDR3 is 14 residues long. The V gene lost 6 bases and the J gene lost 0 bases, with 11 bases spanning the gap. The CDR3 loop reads CSALPGPNTGELFF. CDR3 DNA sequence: TGCAGTGCGCTGCCGGGACCGAACACCGGGGAGCTGTTTTTT.

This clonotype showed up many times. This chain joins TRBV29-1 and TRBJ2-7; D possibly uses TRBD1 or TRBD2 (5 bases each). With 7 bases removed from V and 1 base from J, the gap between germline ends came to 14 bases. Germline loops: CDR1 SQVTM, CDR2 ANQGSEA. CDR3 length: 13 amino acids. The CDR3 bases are TGCAGCGCTGGGGGACGCCTGTCCTACGAGCAGTACTTC. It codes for CSAGGRLSYEQYF.

The DNA of the CDR3 is TGCGCCAGCAGTAGGGACAGGTCTTTCGAGACCCAGTACTTC. The encoded protein is CASSRDRSFETQYF. V usage is TRBV23-1 and J usage is TRBJ2-5, with 8 bases aligning to TRBD1. TRBV23-1 is an ORF; its function is uncertain. This CDR3 contains 14 residues. Trimming took 5 bases from V and 5 from J; bases not matched to a gene: 7.

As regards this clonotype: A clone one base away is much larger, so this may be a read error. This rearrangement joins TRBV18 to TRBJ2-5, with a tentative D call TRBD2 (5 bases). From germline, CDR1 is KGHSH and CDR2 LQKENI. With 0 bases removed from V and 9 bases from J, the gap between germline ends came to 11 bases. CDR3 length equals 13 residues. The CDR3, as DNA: TGTGCCAGCTCACCACCAGGAGAGGAGGCCCAGTACTTC. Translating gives CASSPPGEEAQYF.

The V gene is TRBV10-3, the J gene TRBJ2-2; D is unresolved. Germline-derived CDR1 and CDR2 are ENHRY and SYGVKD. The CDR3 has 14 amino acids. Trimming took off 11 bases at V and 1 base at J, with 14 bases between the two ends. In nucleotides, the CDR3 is TGTGCCTCCCTCGGAAGCGAGAACACCGGGGAGCTGTTTTTT. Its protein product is CASLGSENTGELFF.

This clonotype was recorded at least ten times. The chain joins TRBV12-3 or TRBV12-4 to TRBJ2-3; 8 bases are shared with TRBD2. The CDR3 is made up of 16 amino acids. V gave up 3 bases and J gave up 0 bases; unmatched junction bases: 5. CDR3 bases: TGTGCCAGCAGTTTCAAGGCTAGCGGGAGCACAGATACGCAGTATTTT. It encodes CASSFKASGSTDTQYF.

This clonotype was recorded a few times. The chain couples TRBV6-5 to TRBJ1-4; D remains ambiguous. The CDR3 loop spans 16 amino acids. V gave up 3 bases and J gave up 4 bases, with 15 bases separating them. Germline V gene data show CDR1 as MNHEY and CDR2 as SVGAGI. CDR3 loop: CASSYRHRQFNEKLFF. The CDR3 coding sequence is TGTGCCAGCAGTTATCGACACCGGCAGTTTAATGAAAAACTGTTTTTT.

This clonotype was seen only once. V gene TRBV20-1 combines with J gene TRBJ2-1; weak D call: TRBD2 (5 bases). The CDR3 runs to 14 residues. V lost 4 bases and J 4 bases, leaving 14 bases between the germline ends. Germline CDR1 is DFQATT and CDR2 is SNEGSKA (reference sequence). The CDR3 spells CSAIELVGYNEQFF. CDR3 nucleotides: TGCAGTGCTATAGAACTAGTTGGGTACAATGAGCAGTTCTTC.

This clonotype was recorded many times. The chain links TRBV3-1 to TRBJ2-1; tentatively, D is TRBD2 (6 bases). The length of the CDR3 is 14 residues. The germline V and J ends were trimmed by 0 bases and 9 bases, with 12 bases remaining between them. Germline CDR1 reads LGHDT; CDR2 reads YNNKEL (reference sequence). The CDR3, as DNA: TGTGCCAGCAGCCAAGAATCGGGCGGGGTTGAGCAGTTCTTC. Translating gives CASSQESGGVEQFF.

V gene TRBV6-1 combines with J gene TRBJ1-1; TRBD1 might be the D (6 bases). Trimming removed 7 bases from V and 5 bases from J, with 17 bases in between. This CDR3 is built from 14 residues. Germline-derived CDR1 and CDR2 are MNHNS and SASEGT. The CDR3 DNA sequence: TGTGCCAGCATAAGGAACGAGGGGACAACTGAAGCTTTCTTT. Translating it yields CASIRNEGTTEAFF.

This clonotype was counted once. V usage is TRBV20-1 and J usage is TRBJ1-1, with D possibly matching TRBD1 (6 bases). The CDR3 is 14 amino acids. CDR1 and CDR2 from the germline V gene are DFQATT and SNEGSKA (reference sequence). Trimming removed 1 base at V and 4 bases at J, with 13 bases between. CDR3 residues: CSARGGGPVTEAFF. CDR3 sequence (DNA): TGCAGTGCTAGAGGGGGGGGGCCGGTCACTGAAGCTTTCTTT.

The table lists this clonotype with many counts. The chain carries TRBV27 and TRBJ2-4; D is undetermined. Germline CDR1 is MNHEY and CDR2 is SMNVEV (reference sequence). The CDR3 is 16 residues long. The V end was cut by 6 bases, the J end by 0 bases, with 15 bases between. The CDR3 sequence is CASSPVLERAKNIQYF. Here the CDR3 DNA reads TGTGCCAGCAGCCCAGTCTTGGAGAGAGCCAAAAACATTCAGTACTTC.